This T cell receptor (beta chain) stems from a study of blood T cell repertoires in COVID-19 (TCRdb year 2020). Background for the entire study: Samples from collaborators originated in the United States, Italy and Spain and spanned both the acute and convalescent phases of COVID-19. The prospective study material was composed of cDNA or gDNA derived from T cells, B-cell-depleted T cells, or PBMCs. The repertoires were released in a freely available public database meant as a resource for research on the immune response to SARS-CoV-2. Samples were obtained from the ongoing ImmuneRACE study (first 160 participants) and from over a thousand subjects provided by 6 global collaborators. The dataset comprised deeply sampled blood TCRbeta repertoires from subjects exposed to, actively infected with, or recovered from COVID-19. Where available, HLA class I and class II types were taken from metadata supplied by the sample provider and were not determined by assay-based typing. A de-identified subject ID, COVID-19 status, age in years and sex were almost always included in the sample metadata. The investigation overall reported the following: Clinical and demographic metadata were provided uncurated, with the amount varying by source and participant.

Regarding this clone: The antigen it recognizes is unknown. The sample holds no much larger clone one base away, and base qualities are not on file.

TCRbeta CDR3 regions were amplified from genomic DNA using the immunoSEQ Assay, a bias-controlled multiplex PCR. The paper's data handling went like this. Nucleated cell counts per sample were estimated from amplification of reference gene primers within the assay. To quantify the absolute abundance of each unique TCRbeta CDR3 rearrangement, sequence reads were collapsed and filtered. For each sample, productive Simpson clonality was calculated by taking the square root of Simpson's diversity index across productive rearrangements. TCRdb carries this immuneACCESS record with in-frame sequences only. Its versions omit some clonotypes, under half of them owing to an unresolved V gene in the studies checked, with the rest unexplained. That table furnishes V, J and clone size, whereas the DNA furnished D and trimming. This sample is represented by 150,000 to 200,000 clones; roughly 82% of them were singletons. The ten largest clones add up to 7% of the sample.

In Seattle, one collaborating source enrolled patients while the infection was active and tracked those patients longitudinally over the course of disease. The collaborating institutions used their own protocols to collect whole blood in K2EDTA tubes. For TCRbeta analysis, collaborator samples were shipped as frozen whole blood, as isolated PBMCs, or as DNA extracted from either sample type. At the junction V is shortened by 3 bases and J by 5 bases; bases outside the gene matches: 9. Inclusive of the bounding cysteine and phenylalanine, the CDR3 is 16 residues long. The kept DNA is CDR3 alone, 48 bases in frame from the first base. According to the germline V gene, CDR1 reads KGHDR and CDR2 reads SFDVKD.

The TCR comes from a woman between 40 and 55 years old with COVID-19, enrolled during active disease. The chain uses TRBV24-1 and TRBJ2-5; TRBD1 agrees with 9 junctional bases. The sample comprised peripheral blood. The CDR3 corresponds to CATSDGTGPDRETQYF. The DNA sequence is as follows: TGTGCCACCAGTGATGGGACAGGGCCGGATCGGGAGACCCAGTACTTC.